A selection of T cell receptor beta chains follows, all from one sample in a study of beta chain features in type 1 diabetes. Data came from immunoSEQ multiplex PCR; TCRdb stores just in-frame clones and leaves some out. Here the sample spans a few hundred thousand clones, over 13% being singletons. Input material: naive CD4+ T cells from blood. Receptor source: a young woman in good health. CDR3s include the opening cysteine and the closing phenylalanine or tryptophan. Each record gives: CDR3 length, V gene, clone size, D gene, J gene, CDR3 protein, CDR3 DNA. A D gene is named only where the DNA matches it firmly. Expanded clones get a size class; other rows say once, few or many, or leave the size out.

15	TRBV5-1	NA	NA	TRBJ2-1	CASSLSNAEYNEQFF	TGCGCCAGCAGCTTGAGCAACGCTGAATACAATGAGCAGTTCTTC
16	TRBV28	NA	TRBD2	TRBJ2-2	CASRATSGRRTGELFF	TGTGCCAGCAGGGCGACTAGCGGGAGAAGGACCGGGGAGCTGTTTTTT
14	TRBV29-1	few	NA	TRBJ2-3	CSVMQEDVTDTQYF	TGCAGCGTTATGCAGGAGGATGTGACAGATACGCAGTATTTT
14	TRBV27	NA	NA	TRBJ2-5	CASSLQGPRETQYF	TGTGCCAGCAGTTTACAGGGTCCCCGAGAGACCCAGTACTTC
14	TRBV9	few	TRBD2	TRBJ2-5	CASSEREGQETQYF	TGTGCCAGCAGTGAGCGGGAGGGCCAAGAGACCCAGTACTTC
12	TRBV5-6	NA	TRBD1	TRBJ1-2	CATSGQTYGYTF	TGTGCCACCTCGGGACAGACCTATGGCTACACCTTC
15	TRBV5-1	few	TRBD2	TRBJ2-1	CASSPGLADYNEQFF	TGCGCCAGCAGCCCGGGACTAGCGGATTACAATGAGCAGTTCTTC
14	TRBV7-9	few	NA	TRBJ1-1	CASSFRVDSSEAFF	TGTGCCAGCAGCTTCAGGGTTGATAGTTCTGAAGCTTTCTTT
14	TRBV28	NA	TRBD1	TRBJ1-1	CASASGGKNTEAFF	TGTGCCAGCGCCTCAGGGGGCAAGAACACTGAAGCTTTCTTT
15	TRBV28	NA	TRBD2	TRBJ2-5	CASRNSGITQETQYF	TGTGCCAGCAGAAATAGCGGGATCACCCAAGAGACCCAGTACTTC
10	TRBV20-1	few	NA	TRBJ1-2	CSARGPGYTF	TGCAGTGCTAGGGGCCCGGGCTACACCTTC
19	TRBV29-1	few	NA	TRBJ2-6	CSVGIAFQGQTSGANVLTF	TGCAGCGTTGGAATTGCGTTCCAGGGCCAAACCTCTGGGGCCAACGTCCTGACTTTC
15	TRBV11-2	NA	NA	TRBJ2-7	CASRPDRSLSYEQYF	TGTGCCAGCAGACCCGACAGATCCCTCTCCTACGAGCAGTACTTC
16	TRBV28	once	TRBD2	TRBJ2-7	CASRRGLAGLSYEQYF	TGTGCCAGCAGACGGGGACTAGCGGGCTTGTCCTACGAGCAGTACTTC
14	TRBV7-8	few	NA	TRBJ2-1	CASSPQTILGGQFF	TGTGCCAGCAGCCCCCAGACTATTCTTGGAGGGCAGTTCTTC
13	TRBV15	NA	NA	TRBJ2-7	CATSRDYSYEQYF	TGTGCCACCAGCAGAGATTACAGCTACGAGCAGTACTTC
15	TRBV15	NA	NA	TRBJ2-5	CATSRPSARGETQYF	TGTGCCACCAGCAGACCCTCCGCCAGGGGAGAGACCCAGTACTTC
12	TRBV29-1	few	NA	TRBJ2-6	CSVRTEANVLTF	TGCAGCGTGCGGACTGAGGCCAACGTCCTGACTTTC
17	TRBV15	few	TRBD2	TRBJ2-1	CATSNARTSDGYNEQFF	TGTGCCACCAGCAATGCCAGGACTAGTGATGGCTACAATGAGCAGTTCTTC
14	TRBV2	few	NA	TRBJ1-1	CASILTQANTEAFF	TGTGCCAGCATCCTAACTCAGGCCAACACTGAAGCTTTCTTT
13	TRBV18	few	NA	TRBJ1-1	CASSLDRNTEAFF	TGTGCCAGCTCCCTCGACAGGAACACTGAAGCTTTCTTT
14	TRBV7-9	few	TRBD2	TRBJ2-7	CASSSGLAGTEQYF	TGTGCCAGCAGCTCAGGACTAGCCGGAACTGAGCAGTACTTC
14	TRBV6-4	NA	NA	TRBJ1-5	CASRERYSNQPQHF	TGTGCCAGCAGGGAGCGATATAGCAATCAGCCCCAGCATTTT
18	TRBV14	few	TRBD1	TRBJ2-1	CASSQVGLRDRGLNEQFF	TGTGCCAGCAGCCAAGTAGGGCTCCGGGACAGGGGGCTCAATGAGCAGTTCTTC
16	TRBV18	few	NA	TRBJ1-3	CASSPSERASGNTIYF	TGTGCCAGCTCACCGTCGGAGAGGGCTTCCGGAAACACCATATATTTT
12	TRBV29-1	few	NA	TRBJ2-1	CSVEGGGNEQFF	TGCAGCGTTGAAGGAGGAGGGAATGAGCAGTTCTTC
11	TRBV7-2	NA	NA	TRBJ1-1	CASSSDREAFF	TGTGCCAGCAGCTCAGACAGGGAAGCTTTCTTT
16	TRBV5-1	once	NA	TRBJ2-5	CASSLAGYSEAETQYF	TGCGCCAGCAGCTTGGCGGGCTACTCGGAGGCAGAGACCCAGTACTTC
11	TRBV30	few	NA	TRBJ2-5	CASKWSETQYF	TGTGCCTCCAAGTGGAGTGAGACCCAGTACTTC
14	TRBV7-2	NA	NA	TRBJ2-5	CASSVQGIQETQYF	TGTGCCAGCAGCGTGCAGGGGATCCAAGAGACCCAGTACTTC
12	TRBV2	few	NA	TRBJ1-2	CASSELNYGYTF	TGTGCCAGCAGTGAACTGAACTATGGCTACACCTTC
15	TRBV4-1	NA	NA	TRBJ2-5	CASSQEQPGQETQYF	TGCGCCAGCAGCCAAGAACAGCCAGGTCAAGAGACCCAGTACTTC
13	TRBV7-2	NA	NA	TRBJ1-4	CASSLESGQKLFF	TGTGCCAGCAGCTTAGAATCAGGCCAAAAACTGTTTTTT
13	TRBV30	NA	TRBD2	TRBJ2-7	CACPSGRLYEQYF	TGTGCCTGCCCTAGCGGGAGACTCTACGAGCAGTACTTC
11	TRBV20-1	few	NA	TRBJ1-2	CSAPKGAGYTF	TGCAGTGCTCCAAAAGGAGCCGGCTACACCTTC